The clone carrying this T cell receptor beta chain was picked up a small number of times. Its antigen is unknown. From germline, CDR1 is SGHRS and CDR2 YFSETQ. J lost 0 bases, V lost 4 bases, and 6 bases had no gene match. The CDR3 covers 17 residues. This entry is derived from a study of T-cell reconstitution after alpha-beta-depleted transplantation in children. Unique molecular identifiers tagged the TCRbeta library. TCRdb analysed the PCR reads with MiXCR anew, one entry per CDR3 protein. The repertoire has about 980,000 distinct CDR3 sequences, about 26% of them found once; the top ten carry under 30%. Whole-study results and caveats: Among T cells one year after transplant, newly produced cells accounted for most counts and diversity. By about two months after transplant, alpha-beta T cells reportedly arose from several hundred graft clones that had expanded.

The sequence came from a boy less than two years old who had a stem cell transplant for SCID, so the T cells may come from the graft donor. The sequencing used PBMCs, mostly from graft donor cells, collected 360 days after TCRalphabeta/CD19-depleted stem cell transplant. The J gene is TRBJ2-5, the V gene TRBV5-1, with 13 nucleotides matching TRBD2. Here the CDR3 reads CASSPATSGGYQETQYF. The CDR3 coding sequence is TGCGCCAGCAGCCCGGCGACTAGCGGGGGGTACCAAGAGACCCAGTACTTC.